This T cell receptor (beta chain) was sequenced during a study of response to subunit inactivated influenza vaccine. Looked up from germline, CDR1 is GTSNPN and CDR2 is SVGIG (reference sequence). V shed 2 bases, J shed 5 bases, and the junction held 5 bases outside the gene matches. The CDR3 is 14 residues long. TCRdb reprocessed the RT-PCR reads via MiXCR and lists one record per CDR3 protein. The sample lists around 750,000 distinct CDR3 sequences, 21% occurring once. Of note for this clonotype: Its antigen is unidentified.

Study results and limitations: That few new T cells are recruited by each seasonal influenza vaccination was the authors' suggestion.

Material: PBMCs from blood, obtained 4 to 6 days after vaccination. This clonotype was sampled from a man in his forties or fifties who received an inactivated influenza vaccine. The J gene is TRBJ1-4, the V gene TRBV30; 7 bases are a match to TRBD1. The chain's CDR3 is CAWSRQGLNEKLFF. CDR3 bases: TGTGCCTGGAGTCGACAGGGCCTAAATGAAAAACTGTTTTTT.